The 4 T cell receptor beta chains below all came from one sample that was sequenced in a study of blood T cell repertoires in COVID-19. Sequencing was performed with immunoSEQ multiplex PCR; in TCRdb, only in-frame clones are kept and a portion is missing. The repertoire includes about 200,000 clones, around 94% of them detected once, and 0.6% to 0.9% sits in the top ten. Sequenced input: peripheral blood. The receptors here all came from a man aged 25-40 years with COVID-19, enrolled during active disease.

The genes are TRBV7-9 and TRBJ2-1, with 13 bases fitting TRBD2. From germline, CDR1 is SEHNR and CDR2 FQNEAQ (reference sequence). The junction had 4 bases not matched to a gene; V was cut back by 5 bases and J by 3 bases. The CDR3 consists of 16 residues. The CDR3 sequence is CASSHGTSGDYNEQFF. In DNA, the CDR3 is TGTGCCAGCAGCCACGGGACTAGCGGGGACTACAATGAGCAGTTCTTC.

The chain uses TRBV18 and TRBJ2-5; no firm D call. V was pared by 2 bases and J by 3 bases, with 7 bases between. The CDR3 extends over 13 amino acids. Per germline, CDR1 KGHSH and CDR2 LQKENI. In DNA form, the CDR3 reads TGTGCCAGCTCACCAGCGGCGGAAGAGACCCAGTACTTC. It translates to CASSPAAEETQYF.

The V gene is TRBV5-6, the J gene TRBJ2-2, with 7 positions matching TRBD1. With V trimmed by 2 bases and J by 0 bases, 1 base remained unmatched. Per germline, CDR1 SGHDT and CDR2 YYEEEE. The CDR3 consists of 15 residues. The CDR3 nucleotides read TGTGCCAGCAGCTTTGGGACAGCGAACACCGGGGAGCTGTTTTTT. Translating gives CASSFGTANTGELFF.

V gene TRBV9 combines with J gene TRBJ1-2; D is uncertain. Trimming removed 2 bases from V and 6 bases from J, with 11 bases in between. Germline V gene sequence: CDR1 SGDLS, CDR2 YYNGEE. The CDR3 totals 13 residues. CDR3 nucleotide sequence: TGTGCCAGCAGCGTTGAGGGAAGGGATGGCTACACCTTC. Translating it yields CASSVEGRDGYTF. The full variable domain, completed using reference TRBV9 and TRBJ1-2, is DSGVTQTPKHLITATGQRVTLRCSPRSGDLSVYWYQQSLDQGLQFLIQYYNGEERAKGNILERFSAQQFPDLHSELNLSSLELGDSALYFCASSVEGRDGYTFGSGTRLTVV.